The table lists the clone carrying this T cell receptor (beta chain) with many counts. This entry comes from a study of early T cells in non-severe SARS-CoV-2 infection. TCRdb re-analysed the 5' RACE reads in MiXCR, keeping a single row per CDR3 protein. This table has 25,000 to 30,000 distinct CDR3 sequences, about 4.6% appearing once. The CDR3 totals 14 residues. Trimming stripped 1 base from V and 2 bases from J, with 8 bases between. Germline assignment: CDR1 SGDLS and CDR2 YYNGEE. The gene calls are TRBV9 and TRBJ2-3; D unresolved. Specimen: whole blood. The source is an adult who was a healthcare worker with PCR-confirmed SARS-CoV-2 infection or an uninfected control (not recorded which). The CDR3 region is CASSVSGNTDTQYF. CDR3 bases: TGTGCCAGCAGCGTATCAGGTAACACAGATACGCAGTATTTT.